What follows are 6 T cell receptor beta chains derived from one specimen sequenced in a study of T cell responses to AZD1222 COVID-19 vaccine. Clones were sequenced by immunoSEQ multiplex PCR, and TCRdb holds only the in-frame ones, with some missing. The sample carries 130,000 to 150,000 clones, more than 75% recorded once. The sample here was peripheral blood, taken on day 0 of MenACWY control vaccination. The receptor set was obtained from an adult in good health.

CDR3 loop: CASRNPGHPYSNQPQHF. CDR3 DNA: TGTGCCAGCAGGAACCCGGGACACCCTTATAGCAATCAGCCCCAGCATTTT. This chain links TRBV21-1 with TRBJ1-5; TRBD1, the table's D call, lacks a check against the DNA. TRBV21-1 represents a pseudogene. The CDR3 length is 17 residues.

This chain uses TRBV19 with TRBJ1-5, with 10 bases aligning to TRBD1. Germline CDR1 reads LNHDA; CDR2 reads SQIVND (reference sequence). This CDR3 is built from 16 residues. V lost 3 bases, J lost 8 bases, and 10 bases stayed unmatched. DNA for the CDR3: TGTGCCAGTAGTATGGAGGCGGGACAGGGGAGCAAGCCCCAGCATTTT. The encoded protein is CASSMEAGQGSKPQHF.

The J gene is TRBJ1-6, the V gene TRBV3-1 (or the pseudogene TRBV3-2); D is unresolved. V gave up 6 bases and J gave up 9 bases, with 15 bases separating them. The CDR3 has 14 amino acids. Germline loops: CDR1 LGHDT, CDR2 YNNKEL (reference sequence). The CDR3 nucleotides are TGTGCCAGCAGATCCCACGAGACCATTTCACCCCTCCACTTT. Translating it yields CASRSHETISPLHF.

This sequence joins TRBV5-1 and TRBJ2-1; D possibly corresponds to TRBD1 (6 bases). Germline V gives CDR1 SGHRS, CDR2 YFSETQ. With 4 bases removed from V and 10 bases from J, the gap between germline ends came to 15 bases. The CDR3 is made up of 13 amino acids. This CDR3 is CASSRTDEAEQFF. The CDR3 DNA follows: TGCGCCAGCAGCCGGACAGATGAGGCGGAGCAGTTCTTC.

The chain uses TRBV7-9 and TRBJ1-2; D unresolved. V was clipped by 5 bases and J by 4 bases, with 8 bases between them. The CDR3 length is 12 residues. CDR1 is SEHNR, CDR2 FQNEAQ, per germline (reference sequence). The CDR3 nucleotides are TGTGCCAGCAGCGCCCACGCCTATGGCTACACCTTC. This encodes CASSAHAYGYTF.

The chain employs TRBV7-9 and TRBJ1-2, with 10 bases that match TRBD1. CDR1 and CDR2 (germline): SEHNR, FQNEAQ (reference sequence). The CDR3 spans 14 residues. V shed 5 bases, J shed 8 bases, and the junction held 8 bases outside the gene matches. For the CDR3, the DNA is TGTGCCAGCAGCGCAACCCCGGACAGGGGGGGCTACACCTTC. This codes for CASSATPDRGGYTF. The full variable domain, with the rest looked up from reference TRBV7-9 and TRBJ1-2, is DTGVSQNPRHKITKRGQNVTFRCDPISEHNRLYWYRQTLGQGPEFLTYFQNEAQLEKSRLLSDRFSAERPKGSFSTLEIQRTEQGDSAMYLCASSATPDRGGYTFGSGTRLTVV.